This TCR beta chain appears in the sequencing data of a study of T cell responses to AZD1222 COVID-19 vaccine. The germline V gene has CDR1 GTSNPN and CDR2 SVGIG (reference sequence). The CDR3 extends over 13 amino acids. V dropped 4 bases and J dropped 6 bases, with 10 bases sitting between them. Some clones are missing from TCRdb's copy, which holds only in-frame ones; the method was immunoSEQ multiplex PCR. The sample contains 90,000 to 150,000 clones, around nine tenths of which appear only once. The sample holds a few counts of this clone. Antigen unknown. Study-wide results and caveats: Compared with day 0, the breadth and depth of the Spike-specific TCR repertoire rose significantly after two doses of AZD1222.

This clonotype was sampled from an adult in good health. This chain connects TRBV30 to TRBJ1-6; D unresolved. Sequencing was performed on peripheral blood, taken on day 0 of AZD1222 vaccination. This CDR3 reads CAWKPFFNSPLHF. CDR3 DNA: TGTGCCTGGAAGCCGTTCTTTAATTCACCCCTCCACTTT.